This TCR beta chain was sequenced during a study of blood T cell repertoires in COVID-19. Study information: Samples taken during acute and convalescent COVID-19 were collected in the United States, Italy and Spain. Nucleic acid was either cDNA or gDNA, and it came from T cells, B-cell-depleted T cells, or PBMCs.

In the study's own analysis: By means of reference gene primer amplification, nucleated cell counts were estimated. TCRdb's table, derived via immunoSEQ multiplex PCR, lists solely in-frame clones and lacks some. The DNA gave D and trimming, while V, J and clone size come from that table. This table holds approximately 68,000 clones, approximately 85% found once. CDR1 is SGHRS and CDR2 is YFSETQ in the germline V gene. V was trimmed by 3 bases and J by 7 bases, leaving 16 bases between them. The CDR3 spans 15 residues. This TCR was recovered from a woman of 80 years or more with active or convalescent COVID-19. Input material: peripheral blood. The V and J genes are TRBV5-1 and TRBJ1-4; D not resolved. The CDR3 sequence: CASSSLGGEGEKLFF. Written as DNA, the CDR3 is TGCGCCAGCAGCTCTCTGGGTGGGGAGGGTGAAAAACTGTTTTTT.